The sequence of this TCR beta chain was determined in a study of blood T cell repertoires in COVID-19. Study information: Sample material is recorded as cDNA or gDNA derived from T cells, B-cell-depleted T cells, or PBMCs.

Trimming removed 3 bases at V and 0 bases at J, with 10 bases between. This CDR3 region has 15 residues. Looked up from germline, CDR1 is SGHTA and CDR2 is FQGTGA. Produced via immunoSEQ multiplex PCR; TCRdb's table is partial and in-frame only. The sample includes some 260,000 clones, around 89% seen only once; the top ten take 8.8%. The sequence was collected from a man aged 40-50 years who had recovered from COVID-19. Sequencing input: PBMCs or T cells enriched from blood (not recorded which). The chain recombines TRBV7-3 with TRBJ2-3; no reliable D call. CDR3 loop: CASSFSVSSTDTQYF. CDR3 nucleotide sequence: TGTGCCAGCAGCTTCTCGGTGTCTAGCACAGATACGCAGTATTTT.